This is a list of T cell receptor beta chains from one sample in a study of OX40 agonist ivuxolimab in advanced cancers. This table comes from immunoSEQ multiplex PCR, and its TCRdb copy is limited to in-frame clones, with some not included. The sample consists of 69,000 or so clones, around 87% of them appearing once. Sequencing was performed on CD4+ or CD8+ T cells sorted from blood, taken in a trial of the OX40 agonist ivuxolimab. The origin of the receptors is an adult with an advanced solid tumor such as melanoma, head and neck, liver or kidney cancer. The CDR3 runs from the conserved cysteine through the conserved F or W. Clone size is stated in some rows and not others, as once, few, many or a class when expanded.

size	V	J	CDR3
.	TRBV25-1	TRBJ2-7	CASSERGQSFRYEQYF
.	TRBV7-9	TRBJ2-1	CASTAPGTSFNEQFF
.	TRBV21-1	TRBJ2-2	CASSKARGAGELFF
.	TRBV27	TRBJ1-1	CASSLTGGAEAFF
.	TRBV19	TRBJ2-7	CASSFSSAGSSYEQYF
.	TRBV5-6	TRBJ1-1	CASTTTGEGWNTEAFF
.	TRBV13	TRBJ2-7	CASSLTLGTSGSKAYEQYF
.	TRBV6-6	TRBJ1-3	CASSYMDQNTIYF
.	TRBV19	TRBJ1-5	CASSIVPAGQGRQPQHF
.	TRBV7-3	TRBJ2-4	CASSSSELLAKNIQYF
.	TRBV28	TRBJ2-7	CASSSPDFLDHEQYF
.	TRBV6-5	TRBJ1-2	CASSMGGYTF
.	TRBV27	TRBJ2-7	CASRLAGDYEQYF
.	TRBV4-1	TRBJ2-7	CASSQEDGYILEQYF
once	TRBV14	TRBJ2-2	CASSQISGELFF
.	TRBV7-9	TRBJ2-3	CASSLIVDTQYF
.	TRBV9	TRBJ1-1	CASSVGQGYTEAFF
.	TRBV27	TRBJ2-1	CASSFPGGEQFF
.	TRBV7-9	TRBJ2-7	CASSSGESREQYF
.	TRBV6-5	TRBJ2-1	CASSYVGENEQFF
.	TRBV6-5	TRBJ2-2	CASSPAGGSGGELFF
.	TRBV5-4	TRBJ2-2	CASSVRDRANTGELFF
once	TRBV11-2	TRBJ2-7	CASSLGTQVAYEQYF
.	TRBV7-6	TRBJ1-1	CASSLDRVGTEAFF
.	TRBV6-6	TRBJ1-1	CASSPGGTEAFF
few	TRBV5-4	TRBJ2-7	CASSFGLAYYEQYF
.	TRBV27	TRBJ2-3	CASSPRQGAWLSSF
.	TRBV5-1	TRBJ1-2	CASNPSGGAGGNYGYTF
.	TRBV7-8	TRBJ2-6	CASSLGWGPLSGANVLTF
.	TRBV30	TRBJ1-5	CAWADSNQPQHF
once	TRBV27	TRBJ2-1	CASSGIQGDNEQFF
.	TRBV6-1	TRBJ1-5	CASSLTGGSNQPQHF
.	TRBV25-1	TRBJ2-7	CASSSGTGSLSYEQYF
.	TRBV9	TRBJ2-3	CASSDSLADTQYF
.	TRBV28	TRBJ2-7	CASSYGLIYEQYF
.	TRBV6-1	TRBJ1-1	CASRLLNTEAFF
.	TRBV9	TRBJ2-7	CASSAGQVEDYEQYF
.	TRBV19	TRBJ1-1	CASSTVQGYTEAFF
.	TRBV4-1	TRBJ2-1	CASSLMTGSINEQFF
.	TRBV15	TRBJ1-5	CATSIVGNQPQHF
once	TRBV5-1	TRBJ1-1	CASSLGGHTEAFF
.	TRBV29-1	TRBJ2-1	CSVGTMIYNEQFF